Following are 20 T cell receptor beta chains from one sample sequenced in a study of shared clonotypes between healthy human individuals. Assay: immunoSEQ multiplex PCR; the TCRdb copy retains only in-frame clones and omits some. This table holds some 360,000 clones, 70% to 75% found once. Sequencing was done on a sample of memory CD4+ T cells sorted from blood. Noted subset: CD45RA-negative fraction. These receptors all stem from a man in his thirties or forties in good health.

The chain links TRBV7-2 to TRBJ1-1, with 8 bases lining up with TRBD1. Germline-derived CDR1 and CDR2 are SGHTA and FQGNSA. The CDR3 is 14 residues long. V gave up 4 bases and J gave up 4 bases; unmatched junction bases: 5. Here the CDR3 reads CASSYDRGSTEAFF. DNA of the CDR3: TGTGCCAGCAGCTACGACAGGGGTAGCACTGAAGCTTTCTTT.

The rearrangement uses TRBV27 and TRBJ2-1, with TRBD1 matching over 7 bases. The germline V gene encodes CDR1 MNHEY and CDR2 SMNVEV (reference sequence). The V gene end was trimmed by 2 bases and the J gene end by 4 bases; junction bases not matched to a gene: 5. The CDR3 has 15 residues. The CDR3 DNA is TGTGCCAGCAGTTTACTGGGACAGCCATACAATGAGCAGTTCTTC. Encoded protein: CASSLLGQPYNEQFF.

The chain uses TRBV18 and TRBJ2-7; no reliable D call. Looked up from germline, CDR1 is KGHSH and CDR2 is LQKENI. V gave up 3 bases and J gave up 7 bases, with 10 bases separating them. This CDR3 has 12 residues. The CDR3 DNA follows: TGTGCCAGCTCACCGGGAATGCAGGAGCAGTACTTC. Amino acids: CASSPGMQEQYF. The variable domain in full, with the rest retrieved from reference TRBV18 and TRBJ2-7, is NAGVMQNPRHLVRRRGQEARLRCSPMKGHSHVYWYRQLPEEGLKFMVYLQKENIIDESGMPKERFSAEFPKEGPSILRIQQVVRGDSAAYFCASSPGMQEQYFGPGTRLTVT.

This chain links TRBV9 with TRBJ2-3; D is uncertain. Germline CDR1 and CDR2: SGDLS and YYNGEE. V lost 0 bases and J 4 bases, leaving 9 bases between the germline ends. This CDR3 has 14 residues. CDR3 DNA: TGTGCCAGCAGCGTAGTAGTGTTTCCAGATACGCAGTATTTT. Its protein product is CASSVVVFPDTQYF. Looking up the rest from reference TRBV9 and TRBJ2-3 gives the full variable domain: DSGVTQTPKHLITATGQRVTLRCSPRSGDLSVYWYQQSLDQGLQFLIQYYNGEERAKGNILERFSAQQFPDLHSELNLSSLELGDSALYFCASSVVVFPDTQYFGPGTRLTVL.

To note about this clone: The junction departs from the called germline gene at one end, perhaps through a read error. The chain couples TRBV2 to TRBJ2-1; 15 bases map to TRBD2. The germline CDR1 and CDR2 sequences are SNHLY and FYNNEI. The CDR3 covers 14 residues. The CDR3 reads CASYGLAGGPGKVF. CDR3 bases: TGTGCCAGCTACGGACTAGCGGGAGGGCCGGGTAAGGTCTTC.

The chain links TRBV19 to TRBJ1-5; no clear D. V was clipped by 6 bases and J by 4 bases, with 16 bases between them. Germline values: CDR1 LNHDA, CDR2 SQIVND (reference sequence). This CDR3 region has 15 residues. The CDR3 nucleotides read TGTGCCAGTAGCACGAAGGTGGGTCGGAATCAGCCCCAGCATTTT. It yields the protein CASSTKVGRNQPQHF.

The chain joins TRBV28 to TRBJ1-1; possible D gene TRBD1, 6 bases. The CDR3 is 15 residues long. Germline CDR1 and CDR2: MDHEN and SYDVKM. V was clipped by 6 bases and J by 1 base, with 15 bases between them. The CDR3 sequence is CASSLVGGTNTEAFF. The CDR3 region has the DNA TGTGCCAGCAGCCTCGTGGGGGGCACGAACACTGAAGCTTTCTTT.

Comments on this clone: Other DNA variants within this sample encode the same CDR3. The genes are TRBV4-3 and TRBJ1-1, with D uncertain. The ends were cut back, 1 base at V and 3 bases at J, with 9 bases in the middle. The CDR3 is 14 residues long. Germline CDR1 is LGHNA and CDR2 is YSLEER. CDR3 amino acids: CASSQVAADTEAFF. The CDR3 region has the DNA TGCGCCAGCAGCCAAGTTGCAGCAGACACTGAAGCTTTCTTT.

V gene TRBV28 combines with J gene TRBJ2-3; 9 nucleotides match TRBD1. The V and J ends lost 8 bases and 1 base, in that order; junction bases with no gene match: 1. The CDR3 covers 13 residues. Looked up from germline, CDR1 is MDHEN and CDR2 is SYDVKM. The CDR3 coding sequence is TGTGCCAGCCGGACAGGGGGCACAGATACGCAGTATTTT. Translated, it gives CASRTGGTDTQYF.

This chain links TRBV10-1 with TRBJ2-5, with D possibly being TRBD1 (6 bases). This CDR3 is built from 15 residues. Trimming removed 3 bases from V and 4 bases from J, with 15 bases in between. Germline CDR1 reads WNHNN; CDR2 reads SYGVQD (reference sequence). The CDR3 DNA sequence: TGCGCCAGCAGTGAAGGGGCAGGGGCTAGAGAGACCCAGTACTTC. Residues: CASSEGAGARETQYF.

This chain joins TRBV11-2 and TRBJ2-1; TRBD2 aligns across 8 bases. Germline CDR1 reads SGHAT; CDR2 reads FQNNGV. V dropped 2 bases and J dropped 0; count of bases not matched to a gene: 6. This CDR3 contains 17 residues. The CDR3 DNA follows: TGTGCCAGCAGCTTATGGCTAGCGGGTAGCTCCTACAATGAGCAGTTCTTC. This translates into CASSLWLAGSSYNEQFF.

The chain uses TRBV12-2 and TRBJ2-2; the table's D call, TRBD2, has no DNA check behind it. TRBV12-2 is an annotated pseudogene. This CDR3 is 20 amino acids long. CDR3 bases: TGTGCAAGTCGCTTATCTCCGGGACTAGCGGGAGCCAAGAACACCGGGGAGCTGTTTTTT. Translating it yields CASRLSPGLAGAKNTGELFF.

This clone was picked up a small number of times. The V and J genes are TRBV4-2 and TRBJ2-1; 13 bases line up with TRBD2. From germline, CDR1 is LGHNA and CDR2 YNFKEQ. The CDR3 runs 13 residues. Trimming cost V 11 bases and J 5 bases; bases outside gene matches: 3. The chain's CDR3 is CASLAGGHNEQFF. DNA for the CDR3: TGTGCCTCACTAGCGGGGGGGCACAATGAGCAGTTCTTC.

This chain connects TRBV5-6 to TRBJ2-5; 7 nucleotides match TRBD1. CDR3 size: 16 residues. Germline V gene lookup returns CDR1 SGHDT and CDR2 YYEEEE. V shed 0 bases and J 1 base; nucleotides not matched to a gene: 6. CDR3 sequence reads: CASSLEGAGSQETQYF. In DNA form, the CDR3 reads TGTGCCAGCAGCTTGGAGGGGGCGGGCAGCCAAGAGACCCAGTACTTC.

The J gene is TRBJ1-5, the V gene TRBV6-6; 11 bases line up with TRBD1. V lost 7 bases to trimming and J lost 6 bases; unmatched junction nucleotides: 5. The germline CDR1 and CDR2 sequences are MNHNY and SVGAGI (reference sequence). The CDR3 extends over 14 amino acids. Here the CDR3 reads CASNLGTGGQPQHF. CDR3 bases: TGTGCCAGCAACCTCGGGACAGGGGGTCAGCCCCAGCATTTT.

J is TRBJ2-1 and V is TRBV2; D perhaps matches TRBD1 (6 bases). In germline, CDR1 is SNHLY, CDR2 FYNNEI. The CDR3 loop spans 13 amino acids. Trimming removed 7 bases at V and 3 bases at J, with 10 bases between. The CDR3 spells CASILDSYNEQFF. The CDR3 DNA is TGTGCCAGCATCCTGGACAGCTACAATGAGCAGTTCTTC.

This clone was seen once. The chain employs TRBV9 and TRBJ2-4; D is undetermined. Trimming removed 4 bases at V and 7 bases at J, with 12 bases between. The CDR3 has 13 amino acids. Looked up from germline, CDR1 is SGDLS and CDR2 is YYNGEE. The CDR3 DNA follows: TGTGCCAGCAGCCCTAACCCGACGAACATTCAGTACTTC. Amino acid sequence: CASSPNPTNIQYF.

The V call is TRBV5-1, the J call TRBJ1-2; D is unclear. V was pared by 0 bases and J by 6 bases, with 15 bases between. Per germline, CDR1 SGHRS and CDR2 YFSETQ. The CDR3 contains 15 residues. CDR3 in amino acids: CASSLVGPSADGYTF. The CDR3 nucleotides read TGCGCCAGCAGCTTGGTAGGCCCGTCAGCGGATGGCTACACCTTC.

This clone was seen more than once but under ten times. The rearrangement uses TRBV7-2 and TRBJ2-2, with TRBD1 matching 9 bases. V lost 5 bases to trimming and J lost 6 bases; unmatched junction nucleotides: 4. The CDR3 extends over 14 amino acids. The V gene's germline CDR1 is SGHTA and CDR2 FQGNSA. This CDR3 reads CASSRDRVPGELFF. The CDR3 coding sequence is TGTGCCAGCAGCCGGGACAGGGTTCCCGGGGAGCTGTTTTTT.

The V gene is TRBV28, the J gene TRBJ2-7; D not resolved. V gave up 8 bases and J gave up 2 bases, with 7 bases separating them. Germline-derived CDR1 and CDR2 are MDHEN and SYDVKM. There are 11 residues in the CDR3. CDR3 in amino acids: CASGLAYEQYF. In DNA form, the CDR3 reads TGTGCCAGCGGGTTGGCCTACGAGCAGTACTTC.